Sequencing of this T cell receptor beta chain was carried out in a study of blood T cell repertoires in COVID-19. Sequenced by immunoSEQ multiplex PCR; TCRdb stores in-frame clones only, minus some. Counted here are some 94,000 clones, 84% occurring once; the ten biggest clones make up just under 2%. This CDR3 is built from 13 residues. V gave up 6 bases and J gave up 4 bases; unmatched junction bases: 5. Germline CDR1 and CDR2: SNHLY and FYNNEI. Sequences were obtained from peripheral blood. J is TRBJ1-1 and V is TRBV2; 7 bases match TRBD1. The sequence derives from a man between 65 and 79 years old with active or convalescent COVID-19. CDR3 DNA sequence: TGTGCCAGCAGCTACAGGGGCGGCACTGAAGCTTTCTTT. Translated: CASSYRGGTEAFF.